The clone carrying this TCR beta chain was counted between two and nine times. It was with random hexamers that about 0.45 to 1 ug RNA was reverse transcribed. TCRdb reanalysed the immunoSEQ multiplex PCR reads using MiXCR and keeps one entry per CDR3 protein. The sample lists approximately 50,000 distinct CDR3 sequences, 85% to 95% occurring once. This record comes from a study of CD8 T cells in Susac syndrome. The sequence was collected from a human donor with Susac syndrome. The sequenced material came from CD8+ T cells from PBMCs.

CDR3 protein: CASSLDRTEAFF. The CDR3 DNA sequence: TGTGCCAGCAGCCTCGACCGGACTGAAGCTTTCTTT. The chain is built from TRBV6-1 and TRBJ1-1; D is ambiguous. Germline V gives CDR1 MNHNS, CDR2 SASEGT. CDR3 size: 12 residues. Trimming stripped 6 bases from V and 5 bases from J, with 10 bases between.